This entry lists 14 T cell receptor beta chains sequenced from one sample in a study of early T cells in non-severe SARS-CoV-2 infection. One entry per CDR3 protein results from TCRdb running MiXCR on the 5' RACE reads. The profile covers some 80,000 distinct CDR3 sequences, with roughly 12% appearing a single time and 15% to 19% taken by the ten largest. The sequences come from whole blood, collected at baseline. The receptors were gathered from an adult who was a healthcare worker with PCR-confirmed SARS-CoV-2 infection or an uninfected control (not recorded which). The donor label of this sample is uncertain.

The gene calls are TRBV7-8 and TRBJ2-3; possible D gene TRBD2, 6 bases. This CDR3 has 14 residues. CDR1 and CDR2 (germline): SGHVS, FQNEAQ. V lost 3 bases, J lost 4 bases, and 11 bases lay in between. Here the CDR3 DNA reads TGTGCCAGCAGCTTTACCGCGGGGTCAGATACGCAGTATTTT. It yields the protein CASSFTAGSDTQYF.

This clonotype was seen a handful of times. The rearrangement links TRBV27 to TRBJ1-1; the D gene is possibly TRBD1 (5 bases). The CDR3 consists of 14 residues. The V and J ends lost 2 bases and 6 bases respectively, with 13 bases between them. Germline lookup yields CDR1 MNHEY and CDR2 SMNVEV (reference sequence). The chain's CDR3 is CASSLTPRGAEAFF. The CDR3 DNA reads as TGTGCCAGCAGTTTAACCCCAAGAGGGGCTGAAGCTTTCTTT.

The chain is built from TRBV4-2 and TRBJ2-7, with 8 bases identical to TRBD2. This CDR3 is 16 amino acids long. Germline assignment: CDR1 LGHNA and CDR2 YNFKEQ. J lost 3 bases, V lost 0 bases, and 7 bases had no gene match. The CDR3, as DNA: TGTGCCAGCAGCCAAGATCTGGCGGGAGGCGTCTACGAGCAGTACTTC. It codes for CASSQDLAGGVYEQYF.

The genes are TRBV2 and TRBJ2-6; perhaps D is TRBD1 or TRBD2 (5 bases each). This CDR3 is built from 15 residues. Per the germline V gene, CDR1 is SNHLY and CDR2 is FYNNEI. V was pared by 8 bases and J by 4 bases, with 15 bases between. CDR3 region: CASRTGLGGANVLTF. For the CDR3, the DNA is TGTGCCAGCCGGACGGGGCTAGGAGGGGCCAACGTCCTGACTTTC.

The CDR3 sequence: CASSLGSLAYNEQFF. The CDR3 DNA is TGTGCCAGCAGCTTAGGGAGCCTGGCCTACAATGAGCAGTTCTTC. The chain joins TRBV7-6 to TRBJ2-1; the D is unclear. Germline-derived CDR1 and CDR2 are SGHVS and FNYEAQ. The CDR3 has 15 residues. Trimming took 1 base from V and 2 from J, leaving 9 bases between them.

CDR3 residues: CATSESADNEQFF. The CDR3 region has the DNA TGTGCCACCAGTGAGTCAGCGGACAATGAGCAGTTCTTC. The V and J genes are TRBV24-1 and TRBJ2-1; TRBD2 is a possible D gene (5 bases). CDR1 is KGHDR, CDR2 SFDVKD, per germline. Trimming removed 4 bases at V and 5 bases at J, with 8 bases between. The CDR3 is made up of 13 amino acids.

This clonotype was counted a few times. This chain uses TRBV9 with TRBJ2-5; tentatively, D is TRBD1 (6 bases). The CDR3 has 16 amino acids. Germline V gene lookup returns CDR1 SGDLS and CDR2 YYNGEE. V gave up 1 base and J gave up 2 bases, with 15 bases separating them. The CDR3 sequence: CASSVTGNVYQETQYF. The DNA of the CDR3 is TGTGCCAGCAGCGTAACAGGGAATGTGTATCAAGAGACCCAGTACTTC.

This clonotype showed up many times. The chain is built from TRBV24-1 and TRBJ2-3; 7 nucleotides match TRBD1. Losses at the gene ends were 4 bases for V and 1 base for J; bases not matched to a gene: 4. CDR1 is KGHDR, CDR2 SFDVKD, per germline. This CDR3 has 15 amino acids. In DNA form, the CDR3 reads TGTGCCACCAGTGAAGGGGACAGAGGCACAGATACGCAGTATTTT. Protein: CATSEGDRGTDTQYF.

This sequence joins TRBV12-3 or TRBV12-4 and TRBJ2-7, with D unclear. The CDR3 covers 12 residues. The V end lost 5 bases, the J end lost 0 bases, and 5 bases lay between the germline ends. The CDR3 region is CASSHSSYEQYF. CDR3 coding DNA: TGTGCCAGCAGTCACTCCTCCTACGAGCAGTACTTC.

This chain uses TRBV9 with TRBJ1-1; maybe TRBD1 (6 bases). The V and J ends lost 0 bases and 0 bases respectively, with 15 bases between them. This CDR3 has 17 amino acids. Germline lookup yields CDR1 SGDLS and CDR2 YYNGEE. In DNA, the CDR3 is TGTGCCAGCAGCGTAGCCCTCCCAGGGGAGGTGAACACTGAAGCTTTCTTT. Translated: CASSVALPGEVNTEAFF.

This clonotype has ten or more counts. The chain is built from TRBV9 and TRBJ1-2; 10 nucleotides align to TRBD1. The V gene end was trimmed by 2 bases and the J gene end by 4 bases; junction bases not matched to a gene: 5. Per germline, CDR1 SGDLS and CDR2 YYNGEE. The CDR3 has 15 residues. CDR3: CASSVGQGTVYGYTF. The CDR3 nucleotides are TGTGCCAGCAGCGTGGGACAGGGGACCGTCTATGGCTACACCTTC.

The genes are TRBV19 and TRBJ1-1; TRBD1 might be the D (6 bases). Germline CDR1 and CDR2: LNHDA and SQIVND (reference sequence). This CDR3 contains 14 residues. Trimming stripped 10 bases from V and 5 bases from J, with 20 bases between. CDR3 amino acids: CATSFGGRGTEAFF. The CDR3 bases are TGTGCCACGAGCTTTGGGGGCCGAGGGACTGAAGCTTTCTTT. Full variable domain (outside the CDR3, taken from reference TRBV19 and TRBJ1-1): DGGITQSPKYLFRKEGQNVTLSCEQNLNHDAMYWYRQDPGQGLRLIYYSQIVNDFQKGDIAEGYSVSREKKESFPLTVTSAQKNPTAFYLCATSFGGRGTEAFFGQGTRLTVV.

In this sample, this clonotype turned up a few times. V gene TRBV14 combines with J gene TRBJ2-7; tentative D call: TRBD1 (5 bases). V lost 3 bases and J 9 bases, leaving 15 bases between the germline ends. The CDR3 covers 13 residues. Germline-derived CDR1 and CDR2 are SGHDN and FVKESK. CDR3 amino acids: CASSHSPGQGQYF. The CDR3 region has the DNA TGTGCCAGCAGCCACTCCCCCGGGCAGGGGCAGTACTTC.

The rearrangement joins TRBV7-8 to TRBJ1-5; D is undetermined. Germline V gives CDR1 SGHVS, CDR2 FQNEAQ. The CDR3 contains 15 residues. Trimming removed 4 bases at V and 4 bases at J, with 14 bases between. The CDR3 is CASSSARFGNQPQHF. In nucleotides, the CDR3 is TGTGCCAGCAGCTCTGCGCGCTTCGGGAATCAGCCCCAGCATTTT.